A single sample is the source of the 28 T cell receptor beta chains below, sequenced in a study of molecular identifiers for immune sequencing clone quantification. Using its own MiXCR run on the PCR reads, TCRdb lists one record per CDR3 protein. This table has about 640,000 distinct CDR3 sequences, about 20% appearing once. The sequencing input was naive CD8+ T cells from blood, with Jurkat cell RNA spiked in. Regarding subset: FACS-sorted CD8+CD4-CCR7+CD45RA+ naive T cells. These receptors were obtained from a human donor in good health. Some libraries in this study had Jurkat cell RNA spiked in.

This clonotype has ten or more counts. This sequence joins TRBV24-1 and TRBJ2-3; TRBD1 matches 9 bases. The CDR3 is 13 residues long. V dropped 10 bases and J dropped 3; count of bases not matched to a gene: 4. Germline-derived CDR1 and CDR2 are KGHDR and SFDVKD. The CDR3 sequence is CATRGQGTDTQYF. The CDR3 nucleotides are TGTGCCACGAGAGGACAGGGGACAGATACGCAGTATTTT.

This clonotype has ten or more counts. The genes are TRBV11-2 and TRBJ1-1; D is ambiguous. CDR3 size: 13 residues. V lost 1 base and J lost 6, with 9 bases in between. Germline-derived CDR1 and CDR2 are SGHAT and FQNNGV. CDR3 amino acids: CASSLVPDPEAFF. In DNA form, the CDR3 reads TGTGCCAGCAGCTTAGTTCCGGACCCTGAAGCTTTCTTT.

Of note for this clonotype: This clone may be a read error of a much larger clone one base away. The rearrangement joins TRBV14 to TRBJ1-2, with D tentatively TRBD1 (6 bases). Germline V gives CDR1 SGHDN, CDR2 FVKESK. V lost 2 bases, J lost 6 bases, and 19 bases lay in between. The CDR3 covers 16 residues. The CDR3 DNA sequence: TGTGCCAGCAGCCAACTGAATAAGGACAGTGGAAATGGCTACACCTTC. Its translation is CASSQLNKDSGNGYTF.

Points on this clonotype: A read error may explain this, as a much larger clone is one base away. This CDR3 is missing its conserved last phenylalanine or tryptophan, likely due to a read error. J is TRBJ2-7 and V is TRBV6-6, with a weak D call TRBD2 (6 bases). V lost 7 bases, J lost 4 bases, and 14 bases lay in between. Germline CDR1 and CDR2: MNHNY and SVGAGI (reference sequence). This CDR3 contains 13 residues. CDR3: CASTVGTPYEQYI. The CDR3 region has the DNA TGTGCCAGCACCGTCGGGACTCCATACGAGCAGTACATC.

As regards this clonotype: Compared with germline, one end of the junction differs, possibly owing to a read error. V usage is TRBV20-1 and J usage is TRBJ2-7, with a weak D call TRBD2 (6 bases). CDR3 length: 18 residues. Germline CDR1 is DFQATT and CDR2 is SNEGSKA (reference sequence). DNA for the CDR3: TGCCGTGCTAGAGATTTTTTGGGAAGCGGGCAAAGCTCCTACGAGCAGTACTTC. Its translation: CRARDFLGSGQSSYEQYF.

There are many counts of this clonotype. The genes are TRBV2 and TRBJ2-1; no firm D call. There are 13 residues in the CDR3. Trimming shortened V by 6 bases and J by 7 bases, and 13 bases separated the two germline ends. Germline lookup yields CDR1 SNHLY and CDR2 FYNNEI. The CDR3, as DNA: TGTGCCAGCAGCGTCCTAATCCTTAATGAGCAGTTCTTC. It encodes CASSVLILNEQFF.

As concerns this clonotype: A junction boundary mismatches the germline segment, possibly from a read error. The rearrangement joins TRBV12-3 or TRBV12-4 to TRBJ1-2; D is possibly TRBD1 (5 bases). The CDR3 contains 13 residues. The CDR3: CASTEGINYGCTF. For the CDR3, the DNA is TGTGCCAGCACAGAGGGGATCAACTATGGCTGCACCTTC.

In this sample, this clonotype turned up a few times. J is TRBJ1-1 and V is TRBV30, with D unresolved. Trimming took off 4 bases at V and 0 bases at J, with 9 bases between the two ends. CDR1 is GTSNPN, CDR2 SVGIG, per germline (reference sequence). The CDR3 consists of 13 residues. The CDR3 protein is CAWIRDMNTEAFF. CDR3 sequence (DNA): TGTGCCTGGATACGAGATATGAACACTGAAGCTTTCTTT.

In its sample, this clonotype was seen many times. The rearrangement joins TRBV13 to TRBJ2-3; possible D gene TRBD2, 6 bases. Germline V CDR1 and CDR2: PRHDT, FYEKMQ (reference sequence). This CDR3 comprises 16 residues. The V end lost 4 bases, the J end lost 6 bases, and 20 bases lay between the germline ends. CDR3 region: CASSYGTGEAGDTQYF. The CDR3 region has the DNA TGTGCCAGCAGCTACGGGACGGGAGAGGCGGGTGATACGCAGTATTTT.

In this sample, this clonotype turned up many times. The V and J genes are TRBV20-1 and TRBJ2-3, with 13 bases identical to TRBD2. This CDR3 is built from 16 residues. CDR1 DFQATT and CDR2 SNEGSKA come from the germline V gene (reference sequence). V lost 4 bases, J lost 1 base, and 5 bases stayed unmatched. CDR3 coding DNA: TGCAGTGCTAAAGGACTAGCGGGAGCGGGCACAGATACGCAGTATTTT. Amino acids: CSAKGLAGAGTDTQYF.

This clonotype has a handful of counts. One base away lies a much larger clone, so this may be a sequencing read error. V gene TRBV4-1 combines with J gene TRBJ1-1; unclear D gene. Per germline, CDR1 MGHRA and CDR2 YSYEKL. The length of the CDR3 is 13 residues. In DNA, the CDR3 is TGCGCCAGCAGCCAAGCTTGGAACCCTGAAGCTTTCTTT. The encoded protein is CASSQAWNPEAFF.

Comments on this clonotype: A clone one base away is much larger, so this may be a read error. The conserved phenylalanine or tryptophan is not found at the CDR3 terminus, so this likely reflects a read error. The chain carries TRBV27 and TRBJ2-3, with 15 bases that match TRBD2. The trim removed 5 bases at V and 6 bases at J, leaving 12 bases unmatched. This CDR3 is 18 amino acids long. Looked up from germline, CDR1 is MNHEY and CDR2 is SMNVEV (reference sequence). CDR3 coding DNA: TGTGCCAGCAGTCCCCTCTTTCGGACTAGCGGGGGGGCCGATACGCAGTATCTT. Amino acid sequence: CASSPLFRTSGGADTQYL.

The table lists this clonotype with many counts. The V gene is TRBV7-8, the J gene TRBJ1-2; 9 positions match TRBD1. Germline CDR1 SGHVS, CDR2 FQNEAQ. Trimming removed 4 bases from V and 4 bases from J; junction bases left unmatched: 4. CDR3 length: 14 residues. CDR3 region: CASSSGQGAYGYTF. DNA for the CDR3: TGTGCCAGCAGCTCGGGACAGGGCGCCTATGGCTACACCTTC. Full variable domain (missing parts from reference TRBV7-8 and TRBJ1-2): GAGVSQSPRYKVAKRGQDVALRCDPISGHVSLFWYQQALGQGPEFLTYFQNEAQLDKSGLPSDRFFAERPEGSVSTLKIQRTQQEDSAVYLCASSSGQGAYGYTFGSGTRLTVV.

The V call is TRBV12-3 or TRBV12-4, the J call TRBJ2-7; D is possibly TRBD1 (6 bases). Trimming stripped 5 bases from V and 1 base from J, with 21 bases between. This CDR3 region has 17 residues. The CDR3 is CASSRSNNRDQSYEQYF. The CDR3 DNA reads TGTGCCAGCAGTAGATCCAACAACAGGGATCAATCCTACGAGCAGTACTTC.

J is TRBJ2-7 and V is TRBV27, with 7 nucleotides matching TRBD1. The CDR3 contains 14 residues. Germline CDR1 is MNHEY and CDR2 is SMNVEV (reference sequence). Losses at the gene ends were 3 bases for V and 2 bases for J; bases not matched to a gene: 4. The CDR3 DNA is TGTGCCAGCAGTTTCTACCAGGGGGCCTACGAGCAGTACTTC. Translation gives CASSFYQGAYEQYF.

This clonotype has a handful of counts. The V and J genes are TRBV4-1 and TRBJ2-7; D not resolved. The germline V gene encodes CDR1 MGHRA and CDR2 YSYEKL. The CDR3 has 13 residues. The V and J ends lost 8 bases and 0 bases respectively, with 11 bases between them. For the CDR3, the DNA is TGCGCCAGCTCTCAGATACACTCCTACGAGCAGTACTTC. Encoded protein: CASSQIHSYEQYF.

This rearrangement joins TRBV27 to TRBJ2-2; TRBD2 is a possible D gene (5 bases). The CDR3 has 13 residues. V shed 3 bases and J shed 7 bases, with 9 bases lying between them. The germline V gene has CDR1 MNHEY and CDR2 SMNVEV (reference sequence). The CDR3 sequence is CASSFLGSGELFF. The CDR3 region has the DNA TGTGCCAGCAGTTTTTTGGGGAGCGGGGAGCTGTTTTTT.

This clonotype was seen many times. This sequence joins TRBV13 and TRBJ2-7, with 8 bases matching TRBD1. Looked up from germline, CDR1 is PRHDT and CDR2 is FYEKMQ (reference sequence). There are 13 residues in the CDR3. The V segment lost 5 bases and the J segment 5 bases; nucleotides outside the gene matches: 5. This CDR3 is CASSPDRVNEQYF. The CDR3 nucleotides are TGTGCCAGCAGCCCGGACAGGGTAAACGAGCAGTACTTC.

V gene TRBV11-1 combines with J gene TRBJ2-1, with a weak D call TRBD1 (5 bases). The length of the CDR3 is 15 residues. Germline V gives CDR1 SGHAT, CDR2 FQDESV (reference sequence). Trimming stripped 3 bases from V and 2 bases from J, with 11 bases between. The CDR3 loop is CASSLGPPAYNEQFF. The CDR3 DNA follows: TGTGCCAGCAGCTTGGGGCCACCAGCCTACAATGAGCAGTTCTTC.

This clonotype was recorded many times. The rearrangement uses TRBV27 and TRBJ2-7; 9 bases fit TRBD2. The CDR3 extends over 14 amino acids. The germline V gene encodes CDR1 MNHEY and CDR2 SMNVEV (reference sequence). J gave up 3 bases and V 3 bases, and 3 bases lay outside the gene matches. CDR3 sequence: CASSFSSGVYEQYF. CDR3 sequence (DNA): TGTGCCAGCAGTTTTTCTAGCGGGGTCTACGAGCAGTACTTC.

This clonotype was detected ten times or more. This rearrangement joins TRBV2 to TRBJ1-6; tentative D call: TRBD1 (6 bases). Germline values: CDR1 SNHLY, CDR2 FYNNEI. Trimming took off 4 bases at V and 12 bases at J, with 22 bases between the two ends. The CDR3 sequence is 16 residues long. The CDR3 nucleotides read TGTGCCAGCAGTGTAATTGGTGTGACAGGACGAGAACCCCTCCACTTT. It codes for CASSVIGVTGREPLHF. The full variable domain, completed using reference TRBV2 and TRBJ1-6, is EPEVTQTPSHQVTQMGQEVILRCVPISNHLYFYWYRQILGQKVEFLVSFYNNEISEKSEIFDDQFSVERPDGSNFTLKIRSTKLEDSAMYFCASSVIGVTGREPLHFGNGTRLTVT.

This clonotype has ten or more counts. This chain connects TRBV7-9 to TRBJ1-2; TRBD1 matches at 7 bases. This CDR3 region has 16 residues. After removal of 5 bases from V and 5 bases from J, the junction contained 14 bases not matched to a gene. Germline lookup yields CDR1 SEHNR and CDR2 FQNEAQ (reference sequence). CDR3 DNA sequence: TGTGCCAGCAGCCGGAGGGACAGCCCAAACCTATATGGCTACACCTTC. Translating gives CASSRRDSPNLYGYTF.

A few counts support this clonotype. This chain connects TRBV2 to TRBJ1-3; D call uncertain. Germline V gives CDR1 SNHLY, CDR2 FYNNEI. V was clipped by 7 bases and J by 0 bases, with 10 bases between them. This CDR3 region has 14 residues. The DNA of the CDR3 is TGTGCCAGCATCACCGGAGTCTCTGGAAACACCATATATTTT. It is translated as CASITGVSGNTIYF.

This chain links TRBV10-1 with TRBJ2-5; 12 nucleotides agree with TRBD2. The CDR3 runs to 17 residues. Germline CDR1 and CDR2: WNHNN and SYGVQD (reference sequence). The trim removed 0 bases at V and 4 bases at J, leaving 6 bases unmatched. DNA for the CDR3: TGCGCCAGCAGTGAGTCGTCTAGCGGGAGGGCCGGAGAGACCCAGTACTTC. Encoded protein: CASSESSSGRAGETQYF.

This clonotype has a count of ten or more. The chain is built from TRBV28 and TRBJ2-7, with 7 bases that match TRBD2. The CDR3 has 16 amino acids. The germline V gene has CDR1 MDHEN and CDR2 SYDVKM. With 5 bases clipped from V and 2 bases from J, the junction kept 12 bases outside the gene matches. In nucleotides, the CDR3 is TGTGCCAGCAGTCTCCGTTTAGCGGGTAATGCCTACGAGCAGTACTTC. Its protein is CASSLRLAGNAYEQYF.

The chain employs TRBV7-2 and TRBJ2-7, with TRBD2 identical over 9 bases. V was pared by 0 bases and J by 5 bases, with 14 bases of the junction left unmatched. Germline V gene data show CDR1 as SGHTA and CDR2 as FQGNSA. This CDR3 is 18 amino acids long. The CDR3 here is CASSLAWGGGGALNEQYF. CDR3 nucleotide sequence: TGTGCCAGCAGCTTAGCGTGGGGGGGCGGGGGGGCGTTGAACGAGCAGTACTTC.

This clonotype was seen many times. This sequence joins TRBV6-5 and TRBJ2-3; 8 bases line up with TRBD1. With V trimmed by 0 bases and J by 2 bases, 4 bases remained unmatched. Germline V gives CDR1 MNHEY, CDR2 SVGAGI. The CDR3 is 16 residues long. The CDR3 loop reads CASSYSRDRPTDTQYF. In DNA, the CDR3 is TGTGCCAGCAGTTACTCGAGGGACAGGCCCACAGATACGCAGTATTTT.

This clonotype showed up many times. The chain links TRBV6-2 or TRBV6-3 to TRBJ1-2; D possibly corresponds to TRBD1 (6 bases). Germline lookup yields CDR1 MNHEY and CDR2 SVGEGT. The CDR3 totals 15 residues. Between the trimmed V and J ends, which lost 6 bases and 4 bases, there was a span of 18 bases. The CDR3 DNA is TGTGCCAGCAGAGAGCCCAGGGGATGGGCCTATGGCTACACCTTC. Its protein product is CASREPRGWAYGYTF.